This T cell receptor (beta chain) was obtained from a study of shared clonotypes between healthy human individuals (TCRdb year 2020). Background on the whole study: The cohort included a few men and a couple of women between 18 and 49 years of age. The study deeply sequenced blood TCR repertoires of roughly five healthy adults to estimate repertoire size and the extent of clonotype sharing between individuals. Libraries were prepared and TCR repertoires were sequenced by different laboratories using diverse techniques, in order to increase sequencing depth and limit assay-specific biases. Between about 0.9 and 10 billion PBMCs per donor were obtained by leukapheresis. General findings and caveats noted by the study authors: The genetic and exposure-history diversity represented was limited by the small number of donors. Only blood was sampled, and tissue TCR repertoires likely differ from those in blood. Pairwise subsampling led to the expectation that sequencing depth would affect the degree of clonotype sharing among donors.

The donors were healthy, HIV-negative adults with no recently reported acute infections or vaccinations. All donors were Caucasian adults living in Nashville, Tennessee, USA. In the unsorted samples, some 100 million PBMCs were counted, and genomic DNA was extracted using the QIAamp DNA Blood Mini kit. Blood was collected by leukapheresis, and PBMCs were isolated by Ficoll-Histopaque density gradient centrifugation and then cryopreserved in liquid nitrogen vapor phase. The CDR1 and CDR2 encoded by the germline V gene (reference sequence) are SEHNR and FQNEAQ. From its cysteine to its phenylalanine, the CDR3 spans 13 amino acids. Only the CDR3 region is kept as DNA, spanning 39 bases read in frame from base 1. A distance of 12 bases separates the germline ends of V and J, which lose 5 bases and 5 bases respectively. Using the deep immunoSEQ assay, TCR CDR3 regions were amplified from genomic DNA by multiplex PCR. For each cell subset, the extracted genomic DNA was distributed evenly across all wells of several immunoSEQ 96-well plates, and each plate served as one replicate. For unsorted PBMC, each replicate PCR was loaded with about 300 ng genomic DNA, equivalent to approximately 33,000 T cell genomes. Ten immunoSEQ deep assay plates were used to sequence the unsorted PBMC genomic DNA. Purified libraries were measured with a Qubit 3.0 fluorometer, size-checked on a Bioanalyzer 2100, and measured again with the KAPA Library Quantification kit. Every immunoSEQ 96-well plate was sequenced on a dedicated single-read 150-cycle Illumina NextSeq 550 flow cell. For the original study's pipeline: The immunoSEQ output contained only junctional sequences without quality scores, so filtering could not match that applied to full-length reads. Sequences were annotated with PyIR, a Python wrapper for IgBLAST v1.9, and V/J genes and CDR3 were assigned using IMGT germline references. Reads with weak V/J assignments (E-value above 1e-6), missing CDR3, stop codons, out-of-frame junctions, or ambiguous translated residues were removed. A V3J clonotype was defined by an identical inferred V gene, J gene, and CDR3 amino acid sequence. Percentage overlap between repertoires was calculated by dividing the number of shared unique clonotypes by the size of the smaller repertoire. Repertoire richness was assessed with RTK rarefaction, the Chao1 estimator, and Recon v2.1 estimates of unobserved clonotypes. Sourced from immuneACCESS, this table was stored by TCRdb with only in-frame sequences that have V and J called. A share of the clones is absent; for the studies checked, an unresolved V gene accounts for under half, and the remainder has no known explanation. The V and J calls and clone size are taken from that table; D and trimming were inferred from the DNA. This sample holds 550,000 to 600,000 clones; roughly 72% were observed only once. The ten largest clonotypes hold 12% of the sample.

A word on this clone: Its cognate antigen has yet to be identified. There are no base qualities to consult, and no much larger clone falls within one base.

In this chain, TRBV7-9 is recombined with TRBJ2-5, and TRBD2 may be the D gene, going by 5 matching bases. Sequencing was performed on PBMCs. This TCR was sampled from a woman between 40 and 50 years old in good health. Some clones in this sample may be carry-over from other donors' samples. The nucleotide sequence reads TGTGCCAGCAGCAACACTAGATTGGAGACCCAGTACTTC. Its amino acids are CASSNTRLETQYF.